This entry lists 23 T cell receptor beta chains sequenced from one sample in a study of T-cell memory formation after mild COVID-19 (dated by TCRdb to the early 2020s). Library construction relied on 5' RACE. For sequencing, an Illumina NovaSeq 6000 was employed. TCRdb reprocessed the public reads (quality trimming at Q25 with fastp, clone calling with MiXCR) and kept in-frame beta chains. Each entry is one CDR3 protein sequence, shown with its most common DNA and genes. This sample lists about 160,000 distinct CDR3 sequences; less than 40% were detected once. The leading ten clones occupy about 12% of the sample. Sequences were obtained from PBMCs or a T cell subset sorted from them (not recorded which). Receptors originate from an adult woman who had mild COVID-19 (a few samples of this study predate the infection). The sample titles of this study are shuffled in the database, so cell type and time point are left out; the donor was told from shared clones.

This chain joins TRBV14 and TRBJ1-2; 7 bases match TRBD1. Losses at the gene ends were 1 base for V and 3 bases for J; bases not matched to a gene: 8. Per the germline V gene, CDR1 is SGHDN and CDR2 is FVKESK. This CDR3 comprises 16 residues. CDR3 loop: CASSQGINRGYYGYTF. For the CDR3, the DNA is TGTGCCAGCAGCCAAGGGATTAACAGGGGCTACTATGGCTACACCTTC.

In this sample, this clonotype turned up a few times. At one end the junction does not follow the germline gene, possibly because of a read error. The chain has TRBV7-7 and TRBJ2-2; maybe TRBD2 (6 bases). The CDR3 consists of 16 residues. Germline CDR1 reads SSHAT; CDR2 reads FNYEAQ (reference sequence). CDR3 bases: TGTGCTAGCAGCTTAGTCCCCCCGGCGGGGACCGGGGAGCTGTTTTTT. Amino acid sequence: CASSLVPPAGTGELFF.

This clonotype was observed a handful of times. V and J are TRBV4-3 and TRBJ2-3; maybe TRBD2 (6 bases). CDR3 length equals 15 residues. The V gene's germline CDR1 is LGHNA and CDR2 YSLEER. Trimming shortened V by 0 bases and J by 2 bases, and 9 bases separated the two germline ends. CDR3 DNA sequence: TGCGCCAGCAGCCAAGAGGAGGGGATCACAGATACGCAGTATTTT. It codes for CASSQEEGITDTQYF.

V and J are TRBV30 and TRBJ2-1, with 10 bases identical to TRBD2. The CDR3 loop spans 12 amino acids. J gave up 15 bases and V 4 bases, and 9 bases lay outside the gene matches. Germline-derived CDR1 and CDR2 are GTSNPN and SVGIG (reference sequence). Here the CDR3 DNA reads TGTGCCTGGACCCCCACTAGCGGGATCTTGTTCTTC. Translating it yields CAWTPTSGILFF.

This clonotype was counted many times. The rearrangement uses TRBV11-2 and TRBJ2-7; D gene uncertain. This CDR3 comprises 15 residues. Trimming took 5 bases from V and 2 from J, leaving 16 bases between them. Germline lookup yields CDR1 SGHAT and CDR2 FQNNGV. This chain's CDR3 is CASSVPFRQAYEQYF. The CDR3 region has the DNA TGTGCCAGCAGCGTCCCGTTTCGACAAGCCTACGAGCAGTACTTC. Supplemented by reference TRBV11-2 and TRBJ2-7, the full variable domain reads EAGVAQSPRYKIIEKRQSVAFWCNPISGHATLYWYQQILGQGPKLLIQFQNNGVVDDSQLPKDRFSAERLKGVDSTLKIQPAKLEDSAVYLCASSVPFRQAYEQYFGPGTRLTVT.

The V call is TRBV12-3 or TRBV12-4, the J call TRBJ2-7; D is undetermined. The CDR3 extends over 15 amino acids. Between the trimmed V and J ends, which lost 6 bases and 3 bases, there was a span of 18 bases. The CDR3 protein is CASSLSATPYYEQYF. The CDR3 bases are TGTGCCAGCAGCCTGAGCGCAACGCCCTACTACGAGCAGTACTTC.

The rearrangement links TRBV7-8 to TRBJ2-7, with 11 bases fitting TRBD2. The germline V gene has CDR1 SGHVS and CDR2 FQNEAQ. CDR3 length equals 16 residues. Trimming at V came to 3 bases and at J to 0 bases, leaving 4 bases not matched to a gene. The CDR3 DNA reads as TGTGCCAGCAGCTTCGAGGGGACTAGCGGCTCCTACGAGCAGTACTTC. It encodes CASSFEGTSGSYEQYF.

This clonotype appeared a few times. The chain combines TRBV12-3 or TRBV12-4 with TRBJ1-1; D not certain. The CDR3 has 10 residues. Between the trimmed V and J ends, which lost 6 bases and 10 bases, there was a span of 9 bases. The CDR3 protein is CASSRTRAFF. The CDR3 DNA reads TGTGCCAGCAGCCGTACCCGAGCTTTCTTT.

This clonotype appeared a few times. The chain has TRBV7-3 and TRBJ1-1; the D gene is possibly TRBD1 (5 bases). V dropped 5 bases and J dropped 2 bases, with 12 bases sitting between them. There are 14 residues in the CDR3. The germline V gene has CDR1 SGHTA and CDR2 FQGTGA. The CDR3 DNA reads TGTGCCAGCAGCCCGGGACGAGCCAACACTGAAGCTTTCTTT. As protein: CASSPGRANTEAFF.

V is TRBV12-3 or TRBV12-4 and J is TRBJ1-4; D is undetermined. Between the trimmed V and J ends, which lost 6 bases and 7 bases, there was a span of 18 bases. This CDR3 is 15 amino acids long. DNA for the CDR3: TGTGCCAGCAGCAAACGGACGGGCGGTATTGAAAAACTGTTTTTT. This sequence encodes CASSKRTGGIEKLFF.

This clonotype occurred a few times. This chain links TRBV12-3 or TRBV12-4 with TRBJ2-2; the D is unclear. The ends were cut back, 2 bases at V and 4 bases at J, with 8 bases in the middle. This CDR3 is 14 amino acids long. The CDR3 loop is CASSLYRVTGELFF. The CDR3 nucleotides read TGTGCCAGCAGTTTATATAGGGTCACCGGGGAGCTGTTTTTT.

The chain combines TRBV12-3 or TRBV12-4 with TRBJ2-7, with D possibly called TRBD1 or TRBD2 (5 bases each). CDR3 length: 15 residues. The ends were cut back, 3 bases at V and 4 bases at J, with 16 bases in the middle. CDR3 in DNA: TGTGCCAGCAGTTTGACTCCGGGACCCCGATACGAGCAGTACTTC. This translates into CASSLTPGPRYEQYF.

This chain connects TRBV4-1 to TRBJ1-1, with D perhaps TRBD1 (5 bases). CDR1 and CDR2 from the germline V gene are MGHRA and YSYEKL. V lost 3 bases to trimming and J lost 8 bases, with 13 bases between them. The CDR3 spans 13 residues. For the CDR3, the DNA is TGCGCCAGCAGCCATACCGGGGGATGGGAAGCTTTCTTT. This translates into CASSHTGGWEAFF.

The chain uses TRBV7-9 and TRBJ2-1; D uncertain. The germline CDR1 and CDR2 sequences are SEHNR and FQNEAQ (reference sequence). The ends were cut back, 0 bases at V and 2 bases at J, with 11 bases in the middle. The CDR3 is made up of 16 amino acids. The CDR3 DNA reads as TGTGCCAGCAGCTTAGCGGCGCGCGTTACCTACAATGAGCAGTTCTTC. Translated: CASSLAARVTYNEQFF.

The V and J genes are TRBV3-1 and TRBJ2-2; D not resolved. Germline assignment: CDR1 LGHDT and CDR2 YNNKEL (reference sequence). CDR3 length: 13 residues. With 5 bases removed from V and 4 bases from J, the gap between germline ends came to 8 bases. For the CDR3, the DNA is TGTGCCAGCAGCAGACACGTCACCGGGGAGCTGTTTTTT. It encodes CASSRHVTGELFF. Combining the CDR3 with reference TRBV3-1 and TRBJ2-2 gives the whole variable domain DTAVSQTPKYLVTQMGNDKSIKCEQNLGHDTMYWYKQDSKKFLKIMFSYNNKELIINETVPNRFSPKSPDKAHLNLHINSLELGDSAVYFCASSRHVTGELFFGEGSRLTVL.

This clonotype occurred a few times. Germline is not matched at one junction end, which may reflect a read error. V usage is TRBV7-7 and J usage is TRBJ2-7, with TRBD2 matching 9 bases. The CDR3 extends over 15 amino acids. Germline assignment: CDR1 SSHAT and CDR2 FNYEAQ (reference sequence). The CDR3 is CASSLGAGGLNEQYF. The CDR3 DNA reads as TGTGCTAGCAGCTTAGGTGCGGGAGGGCTTAACGAGCAGTACTTC.

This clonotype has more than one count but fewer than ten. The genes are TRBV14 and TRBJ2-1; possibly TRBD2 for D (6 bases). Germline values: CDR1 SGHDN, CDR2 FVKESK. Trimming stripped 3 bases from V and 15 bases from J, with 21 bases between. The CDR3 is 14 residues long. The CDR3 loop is CASSQGGHTGLRFF. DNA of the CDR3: TGTGCCAGCAGCCAGGGGGGTCATACAGGATTGCGGTTCTTC.

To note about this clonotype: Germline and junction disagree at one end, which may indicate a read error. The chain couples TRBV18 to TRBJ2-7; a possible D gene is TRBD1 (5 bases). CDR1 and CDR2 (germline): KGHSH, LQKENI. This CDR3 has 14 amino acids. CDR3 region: CASSRADSSYDQYF. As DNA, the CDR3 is TGTGCCAGCTCACGGGCTGACAGCTCCTACGATCAGTACTTC.

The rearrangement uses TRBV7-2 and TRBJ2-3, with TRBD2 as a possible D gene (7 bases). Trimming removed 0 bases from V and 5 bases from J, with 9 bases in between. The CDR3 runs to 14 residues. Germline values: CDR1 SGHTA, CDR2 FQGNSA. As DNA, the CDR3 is TGTGCCAGCAGCTTAGCAGGGGGGGGAGATACGCAGTATTTT. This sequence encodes CASSLAGGGDTQYF.

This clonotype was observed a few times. The CDR3 sequence: CASTRAGSGANVLTF. CDR3 DNA sequence: TGTGCCAGCACCCGGGCAGGTTCCGGGGCCAACGTCCTGACTTTC. The rearrangement links TRBV6-2 or TRBV6-3 to TRBJ2-6, with unresolved D. Looked up from germline, CDR1 is MNHEY and CDR2 is SVGEGT. Trimming pared 7 bases from V and 4 bases from J, leaving 14 bases between. This CDR3 comprises 15 residues.

CDR3 coding DNA: TGTGCCAGCAGTTTGCCTCAGGGGGCGGGTAATTCACCCCTCCACTTT. Translating it yields CASSLPQGAGNSPLHF. This chain links TRBV27 with TRBJ1-6; the match to TRBD1 covers 8 bases. J was trimmed by 6 bases and V by 3 bases; bases with no gene match: 7. Germline assignment: CDR1 MNHEY and CDR2 SMNVEV (reference sequence). The CDR3 runs 16 residues.

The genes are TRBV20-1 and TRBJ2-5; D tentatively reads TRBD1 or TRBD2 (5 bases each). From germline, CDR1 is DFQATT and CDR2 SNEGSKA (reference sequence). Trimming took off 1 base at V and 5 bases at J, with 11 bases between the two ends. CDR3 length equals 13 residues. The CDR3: CSARGGSMETQYF. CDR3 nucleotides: TGCAGTGCTAGAGGGGGGTCTATGGAGACCCAGTACTTC.

The CDR3 loop is CASRAPPATEGYNEQFF. The CDR3 nucleotides read TGTGCCAGCAGGGCCCCTCCGGCGACAGAGGGTTACAATGAGCAGTTCTTC. V and J are TRBV7-9 and TRBJ2-1; D may match TRBD1 or TRBD2 (5 bases each). The CDR3 is 17 residues long. Germline V lookup: CDR1 SEHNR, CDR2 FQNEAQ (reference sequence). The V end lost 6 bases, the J end lost 4 bases, and 22 bases lay between the germline ends.